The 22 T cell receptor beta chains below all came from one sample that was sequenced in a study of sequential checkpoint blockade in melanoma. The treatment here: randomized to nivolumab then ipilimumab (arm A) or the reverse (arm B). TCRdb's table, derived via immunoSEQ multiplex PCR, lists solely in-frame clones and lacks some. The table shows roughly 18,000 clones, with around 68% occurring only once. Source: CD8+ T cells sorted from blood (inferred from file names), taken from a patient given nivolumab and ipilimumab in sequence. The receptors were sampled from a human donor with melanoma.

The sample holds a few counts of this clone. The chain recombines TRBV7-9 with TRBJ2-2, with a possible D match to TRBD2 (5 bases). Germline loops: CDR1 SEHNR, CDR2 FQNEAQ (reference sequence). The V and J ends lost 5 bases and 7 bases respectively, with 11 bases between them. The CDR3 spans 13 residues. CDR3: CASSVRRGGELFF. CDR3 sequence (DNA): TGTGCCAGCAGCGTGAGACGGGGCGGGGAGCTGTTTTTT.

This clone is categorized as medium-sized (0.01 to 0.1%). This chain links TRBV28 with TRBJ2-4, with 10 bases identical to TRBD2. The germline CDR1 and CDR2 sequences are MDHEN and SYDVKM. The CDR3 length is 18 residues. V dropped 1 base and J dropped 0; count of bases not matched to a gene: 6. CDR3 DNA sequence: TGTGCCAGCAGTTTATTGAGCGGGAGGGCCCTAGCCAAAAACATTCAGTACTTC. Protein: CASSLLSGRALAKNIQYF.

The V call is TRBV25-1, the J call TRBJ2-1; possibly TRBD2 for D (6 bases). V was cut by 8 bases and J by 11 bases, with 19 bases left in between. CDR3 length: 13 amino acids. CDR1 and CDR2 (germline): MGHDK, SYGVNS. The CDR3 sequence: CASSNWGEPKQFF. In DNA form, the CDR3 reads TGTGCCAGCTCCAACTGGGGGGAGCCTAAGCAGTTCTTC.

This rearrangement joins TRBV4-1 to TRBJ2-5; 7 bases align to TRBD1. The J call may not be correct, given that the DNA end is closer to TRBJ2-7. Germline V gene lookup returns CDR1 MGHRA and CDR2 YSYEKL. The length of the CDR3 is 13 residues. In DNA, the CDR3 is TGCGCCAGCAGCCAAATACAGGGGACCGAGCAGTACTTC. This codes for CASSQIQGTEQYF.

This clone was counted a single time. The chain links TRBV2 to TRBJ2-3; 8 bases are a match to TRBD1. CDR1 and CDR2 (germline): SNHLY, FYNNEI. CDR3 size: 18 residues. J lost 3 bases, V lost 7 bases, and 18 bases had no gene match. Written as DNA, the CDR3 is TGTGCCAGCAAAAATAATAGGGCAGGGGGCGCAGGGACAGATACGCAGTATTTT. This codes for CASKNNRAGGAGTDTQYF.

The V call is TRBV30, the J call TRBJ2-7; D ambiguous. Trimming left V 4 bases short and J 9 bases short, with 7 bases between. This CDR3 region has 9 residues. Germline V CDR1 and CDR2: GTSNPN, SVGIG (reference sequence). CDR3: CAWTGGQYF. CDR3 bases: TGTGCCTGGACCGGTGGGCAGTACTTC.

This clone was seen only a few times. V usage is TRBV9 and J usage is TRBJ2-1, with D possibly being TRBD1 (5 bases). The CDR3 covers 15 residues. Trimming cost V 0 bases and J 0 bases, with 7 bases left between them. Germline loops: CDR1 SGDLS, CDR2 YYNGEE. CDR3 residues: CASSVEDSSYNEQFF. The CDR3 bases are TGTGCCAGCAGCGTAGAAGACAGCTCCTACAATGAGCAGTTCTTC.

The CDR3 DNA reads as TGTGCCAGCAGTCCGCGACTAGCGGGGGGAAGGCAAGAGACCCAGTACTTC. It codes for CASSPRLAGGRQETQYF. This rearrangement joins TRBV27 to TRBJ2-5, with TRBD2 matching over 13 bases. Germline V lookup: CDR1 MNHEY, CDR2 SMNVEV (reference sequence). The CDR3 is 17 amino acids. Trimming removed 5 bases from V and 2 bases from J; junction bases left unmatched: 8.

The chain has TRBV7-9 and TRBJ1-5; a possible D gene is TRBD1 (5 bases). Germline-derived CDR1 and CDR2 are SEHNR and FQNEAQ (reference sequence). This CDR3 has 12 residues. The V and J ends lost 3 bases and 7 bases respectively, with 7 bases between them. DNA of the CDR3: TGTGCCAGCAGCTTGGGGGGACAGCCCCAGCATTTT. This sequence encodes CASSLGGQPQHF. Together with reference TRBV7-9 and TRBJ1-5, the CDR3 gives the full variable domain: DTGVSQNPRHKITKRGQNVTFRCDPISEHNRLYWYRQTLGQGPEFLTYFQNEAQLEKSRLLSDRFSAERPKGSFSTLEIQRTEQGDSAMYLCASSLGGQPQHFGDGTRLSIL.

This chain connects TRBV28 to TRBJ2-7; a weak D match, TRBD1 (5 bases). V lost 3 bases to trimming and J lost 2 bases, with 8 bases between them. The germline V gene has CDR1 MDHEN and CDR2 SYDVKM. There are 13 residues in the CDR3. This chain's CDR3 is CASSFREPYEQYF. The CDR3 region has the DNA TGTGCCAGCAGTTTCAGGGAACCCTACGAGCAGTACTTC.

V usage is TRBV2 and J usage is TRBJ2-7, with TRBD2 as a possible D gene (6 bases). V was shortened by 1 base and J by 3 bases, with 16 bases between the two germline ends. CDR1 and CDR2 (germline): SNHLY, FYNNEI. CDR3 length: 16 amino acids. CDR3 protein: CASSEVRTTTRYEQYF. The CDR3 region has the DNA TGTGCCAGCAGTGAAGTGAGGACTACCACCCGCTACGAGCAGTACTTC.

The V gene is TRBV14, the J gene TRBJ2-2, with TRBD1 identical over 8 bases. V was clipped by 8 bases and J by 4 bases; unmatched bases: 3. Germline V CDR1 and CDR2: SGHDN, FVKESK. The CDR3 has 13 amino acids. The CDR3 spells CASWDRSTGELFF. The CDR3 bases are TGTGCCAGCTGGGACAGGAGCACCGGGGAGCTGTTTTTT.

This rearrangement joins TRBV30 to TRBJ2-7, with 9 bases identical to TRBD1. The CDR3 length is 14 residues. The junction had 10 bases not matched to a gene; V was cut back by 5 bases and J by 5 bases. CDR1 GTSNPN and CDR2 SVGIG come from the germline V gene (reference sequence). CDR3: CAWARGQGFHEQYF. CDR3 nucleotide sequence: TGTGCCTGGGCCCGAGGACAGGGGTTCCACGAGCAGTACTTC.

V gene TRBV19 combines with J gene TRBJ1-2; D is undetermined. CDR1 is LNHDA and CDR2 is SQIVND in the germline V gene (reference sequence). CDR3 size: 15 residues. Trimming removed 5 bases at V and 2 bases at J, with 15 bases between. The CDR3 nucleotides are TGTGCCAGTAGTCCAATTCCCGCCGGGAACTATGGCTACACCTTC. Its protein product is CASSPIPAGNYGYTF.

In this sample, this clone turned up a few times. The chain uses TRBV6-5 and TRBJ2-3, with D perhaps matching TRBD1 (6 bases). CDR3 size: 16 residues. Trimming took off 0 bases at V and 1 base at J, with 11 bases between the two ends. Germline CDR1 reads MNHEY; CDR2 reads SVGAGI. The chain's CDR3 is CASSYSGGYGTDTQYF. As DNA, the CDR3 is TGTGCCAGCAGTTACTCAGGGGGATATGGCACAGATACGCAGTATTTT.

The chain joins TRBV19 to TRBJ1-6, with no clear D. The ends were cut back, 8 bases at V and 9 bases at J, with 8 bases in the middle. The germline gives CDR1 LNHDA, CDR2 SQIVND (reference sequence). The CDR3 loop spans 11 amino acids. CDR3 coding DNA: TGTGCCAGTCTCCCCCTTTCACCCCTCCACTTT. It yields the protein CASLPLSPLHF.

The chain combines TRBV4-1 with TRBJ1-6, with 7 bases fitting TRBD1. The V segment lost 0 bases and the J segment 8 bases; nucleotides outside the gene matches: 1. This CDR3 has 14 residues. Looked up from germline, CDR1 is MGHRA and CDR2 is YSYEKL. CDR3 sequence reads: CASSQEGGYSPLHF. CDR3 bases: TGCGCCAGCAGCCAAGAAGGGGGCTATTCACCCCTCCACTTT.

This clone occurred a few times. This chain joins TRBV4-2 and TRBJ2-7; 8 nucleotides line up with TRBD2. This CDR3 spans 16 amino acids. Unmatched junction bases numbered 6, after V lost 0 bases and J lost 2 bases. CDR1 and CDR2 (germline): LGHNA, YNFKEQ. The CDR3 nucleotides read TGTGCCAGCAGCCAAGACCCGGCGGGGGGTGCCTACGAGCAGTACTTC. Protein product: CASSQDPAGGAYEQYF.

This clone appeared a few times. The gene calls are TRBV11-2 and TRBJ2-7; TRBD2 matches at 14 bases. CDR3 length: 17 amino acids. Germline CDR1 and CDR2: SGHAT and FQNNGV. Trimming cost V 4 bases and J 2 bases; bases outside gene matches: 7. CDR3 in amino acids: CASSSKGLAGETYEQYF. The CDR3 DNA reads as TGTGCCAGCAGCTCGAAGGGACTAGCGGGAGAGACCTACGAGCAGTACTTC.

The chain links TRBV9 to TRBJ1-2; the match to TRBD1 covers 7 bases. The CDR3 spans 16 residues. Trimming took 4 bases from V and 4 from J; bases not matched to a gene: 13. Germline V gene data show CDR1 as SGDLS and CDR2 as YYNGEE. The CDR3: CASSHKGKDRSYGYTF. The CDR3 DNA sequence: TGTGCCAGCAGCCACAAGGGAAAGGACAGGAGCTATGGCTACACCTTC.

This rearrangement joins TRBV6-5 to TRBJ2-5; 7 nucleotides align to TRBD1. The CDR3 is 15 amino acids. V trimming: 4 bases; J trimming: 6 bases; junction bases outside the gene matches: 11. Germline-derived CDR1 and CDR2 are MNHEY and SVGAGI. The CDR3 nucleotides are TGTGCCAGCAGTTTTGACCCGACAGGGAAGAAGACCCAGTACTTC. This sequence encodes CASSFDPTGKKTQYF.

As DNA, the CDR3 is TGTGCCAGCAGCGTAGCGGTTAAACTCGCGAACACCGGGGAGCTGTTTTTT. As protein: CASSVAVKLANTGELFF. The chain recombines TRBV9 with TRBJ2-2; D gene ambiguous. Germline V gene lookup returns CDR1 SGDLS and CDR2 YYNGEE. This CDR3 is built from 17 residues. V gave up 0 bases and J gave up 0 bases, with 12 bases separating them.